Below, 13 T cell receptor beta chains from the same sample are listed, as sequenced in a study of blood T cell repertoires in COVID-19. Method: immunoSEQ multiplex PCR; TCRdb's copy keeps in-frame clones and lacks some. Of 110,000 or so clones listed, about 90% are singletons. The source material was peripheral blood. The receptors come from a woman between 50 and 59 years old with acute or convalescent COVID-19.

Regarding this clone: Other DNA sequences in this specimen translate into the identical CDR3. The chain uses TRBV27 and TRBJ1-1; no clear D gene. There are 13 residues in the CDR3. Trimming shortened V by 2 bases and J by 1 base, and 5 bases separated the two germline ends. Germline V gene sequence: CDR1 MNHEY, CDR2 SMNVEV (reference sequence). CDR3 sequence: CASSLTGNTEAFF. DNA for the CDR3: TGTGCCAGCAGTTTAACGGGGAACACTGAAGCTTTCTTT.

The chain is built from TRBV7-3 and TRBJ1-1; tentative D call: TRBD1 (5 bases). The germline CDR1 and CDR2 sequences are SGHTA and FQGTGA. Between the trimmed V and J ends, which lost 5 bases and 4 bases, there was a span of 14 bases. This CDR3 region has 14 residues. The CDR3 region has the DNA TGTGCCAGCAGCCCCGGGGAGGGACGCACTGAAGCTTTCTTT. Translation gives CASSPGEGRTEAFF.

The V and J genes are TRBV20-1 and TRBJ2-7; a possible D gene is TRBD1 (5 bases). Germline V gene lookup returns CDR1 DFQATT and CDR2 SNEGSKA (reference sequence). V gave up 3 bases and J gave up 3 bases, with 12 bases separating them. The CDR3 loop spans 13 amino acids. The CDR3 bases are TGCAGTGCTAGTCCTATGGGGCTCTACGAGCAGTACTTC. Translating it yields CSASPMGLYEQYF.

The V gene is TRBV15, the J gene TRBJ1-2; TRBD1 agrees at 8 bases. Germline trimming cut 8 bases from V and 4 bases from J; bases unmatched to any gene: 9. Germline V gene lookup returns CDR1 LNHNV and CDR2 YYDKDF (reference sequence). The CDR3 is made up of 14 amino acids. The CDR3 nucleotides are TGTGCCACCGCCCGTGACAGGGGAGGCTATGGCTACACCTTC. Amino acid sequence: CATARDRGGYGYTF.

V usage is TRBV19 and J usage is TRBJ2-1, with TRBD2 identical over 10 bases. This CDR3 is built from 15 residues. Germline loops: CDR1 LNHDA, CDR2 SQIVND (reference sequence). V lost 7 bases to trimming and J lost 5 bases; unmatched junction nucleotides: 8. In DNA form, the CDR3 reads TGTGCCAGTACCAAGCTAGCGGGGGCCAACAATGAGCAGTTCTTC. Its translation is CASTKLAGANNEQFF.

The chain recombines TRBV4-1 with TRBJ2-3, with 7 bases matching TRBD2. The CDR3 has 14 amino acids. The V gene's germline CDR1 is MGHRA and CDR2 YSYEKL. V shed 3 bases and J 3 bases; nucleotides not matched to a gene: 3. The CDR3, as DNA: TGCGCCAGCAGCCACCTGGGGGGGACAGATACGCAGTATTTT. Its translation is CASSHLGGTDTQYF.

The rearrangement joins TRBV20-1 to TRBJ1-2; 7 bases fit TRBD1. The trim removed 6 bases at V and 8 bases at J, leaving 6 bases unmatched. The CDR3 is made up of 11 amino acids. Looked up from germline, CDR1 is DFQATT and CDR2 is SNEGSKA (reference sequence). The CDR3 DNA reads TGCAGTGCCCCGACAGGGACGGGCTACACCTTC. It yields the protein CSAPTGTGYTF.

V usage is TRBV5-6 and J usage is TRBJ2-5; the match to TRBD1 covers 9 bases. The V and J ends lost 4 bases and 4 bases, in that order; junction bases with no gene match: 8. CDR1 is SGHDT, CDR2 YYEEEE, per germline. There are 15 residues in the CDR3. The chain's CDR3 is CASSLPGQGLETQYF. The DNA of the CDR3 is TGTGCCAGCAGCCTACCGGGACAGGGTTTAGAGACCCAGTACTTC.

The genes are TRBV12-3 or TRBV12-4 and TRBJ1-1; D possibly corresponds to TRBD1 (6 bases). V was trimmed by 8 bases and J by 10 bases, leaving 17 bases between them. This CDR3 is 12 amino acids long. The CDR3 DNA reads as TGTGCCAGCCTCCCACCAGGACAGTTAGCTTTCTTT. It translates to CASLPPGQLAFF.

This chain connects TRBV12-3 or TRBV12-4 to TRBJ2-1; D remains ambiguous. This CDR3 has 13 amino acids. Trimming took 6 bases from V and 9 from J, leaving 15 bases between them. As DNA, the CDR3 is TGTGCCAGCAGAACGGGTAATAGTAGTGAGCAGTTCTTC. Amino acid sequence: CASRTGNSSEQFF.

The chain links TRBV30 to TRBJ2-7; the D gene is possibly TRBD2 (6 bases). The CDR3 sequence is 12 residues long. Trimming removed 0 bases from V and 6 bases from J, with 9 bases in between. The germline V gene has CDR1 GTSNPN and CDR2 SVGIG (reference sequence). CDR3 protein: CAWSVGGAEQYF. The CDR3 nucleotides read TGTGCCTGGAGTGTCGGAGGGGCCGAGCAGTACTTC.

This clone was detected once. This CDR3 is CASITGWGTGGTGELFF. The CDR3 bases are TGTGCCAGCATCACAGGGTGGGGGACAGGGGGCACCGGGGAGCTGTTTTTT. This rearrangement joins TRBV28 to TRBJ2-2; 11 bases line up with TRBD1. CDR1 is MDHEN, CDR2 SYDVKM, per germline. V trimming: 7 bases; J trimming: 4 bases; junction bases outside the gene matches: 11. This CDR3 contains 17 residues.

CDR3 in amino acids: CASSGGTGLYNEQFF. Here the CDR3 DNA reads TGTGCCAGCAGTGGGGGGACAGGGCTCTACAATGAGCAGTTCTTC. The V call is TRBV2, the J call TRBJ2-1; 9 bases align to TRBD1. Germline CDR1 SNHLY, CDR2 FYNNEI. V was pared by 4 bases and J by 3 bases, with 4 bases of the junction left unmatched. The CDR3 has 15 residues.